These 5 T cell receptor beta chains were all obtained from the same sample, sequenced in a study of blood T cell repertoires in COVID-19. Sequencing was performed with immunoSEQ multiplex PCR; in TCRdb, only in-frame clones are kept and a portion is missing. The table includes about 360,000 clones, about 87% detected once. The material sequenced was PBMCs or T cells enriched from blood (not recorded which). The receptors stem from a man aged 35-49 years in a cohort exposed to, infected with or recovered from COVID-19 (not recorded which).

This chain connects TRBV7-9 to TRBJ2-5; D remains unclear. V was pared by 2 bases and J by 4 bases, with 8 bases between. The CDR3 is 13 residues long. The V gene's germline CDR1 is SEHNR and CDR2 FQNEAQ (reference sequence). The CDR3 is CASSLSPSETQYF. CDR3 coding DNA: TGTGCCAGCAGCTTATCCCCATCAGAGACCCAGTACTTC.

The chain links TRBV28 to TRBJ1-1, with D possibly matching TRBD1 (5 bases). This CDR3 has 16 residues. V was clipped by 2 bases and J by 4 bases, with 17 bases between them. Germline CDR1 is MDHEN and CDR2 is SYDVKM. CDR3 coding DNA: TGTGCCAGCAGTTTAAGGTACAGGTTCTATATCACTGAAGCTTTCTTT. Protein sequence: CASSLRYRFYITEAFF.

This clone was recorded once. V and J are TRBV7-7 and TRBJ2-5; no definite D call. V lost 4 bases and J 2 bases, leaving 8 bases between the germline ends. The CDR3 sequence is 13 residues long. Per the germline V gene, CDR1 is SSHAT and CDR2 is FNYEAQ (reference sequence). CDR3 amino acids: CASSSLLQETQYF. The CDR3 DNA reads TGTGCCAGCAGCTCTCTCCTGCAAGAGACCCAGTACTTC.

The sample holds a few counts of this clone. The chain is built from TRBV11-2 and TRBJ2-3, with 7 nucleotides matching TRBD2. Trimming at V came to 2 bases and at J to 7 bases, leaving 6 bases not matched to a gene. Germline V gene lookup returns CDR1 SGHAT and CDR2 FQNNGV. The CDR3 is 14 amino acids. CDR3 sequence reads: CASSLRLAVHTQYF. Here the CDR3 DNA reads TGTGCCAGCAGCTTACGTCTAGCGGTACATACGCAGTATTTT.

The V call is TRBV6-5, the J call TRBJ2-4, with 7 bases fitting TRBD1. J lost 3 bases, V lost 6 bases, and 8 bases had no gene match. This CDR3 is built from 15 residues. CDR1 and CDR2 (germline): MNHEY, SVGAGI. The CDR3, as DNA: TGTGCCAGCAGAAACCGGGACAGTCACAAAAACATTCAGTACTTC. It encodes CASRNRDSHKNIQYF.